This T cell receptor beta chain was captured by sequencing in a study of blood T cell repertoires in COVID-19. Study details: From T cells, B-cell-depleted T cells, or PBMCs came the material, which was cDNA or gDNA.

The CDR3 consists of 16 residues. V was shortened by 4 bases and J by 7 bases, with 19 bases between the two germline ends. Looked up from germline, CDR1 is LGHNA and CDR2 is YNFKEQ. Sequencing was performed with immunoSEQ multiplex PCR; in TCRdb, only in-frame clones are kept and a portion is missing. Of fewer than 250,000 clones listed, 70% to 90% were seen once; the top ten hold roughly 7.6%. Sequenced: peripheral blood. The chain combines TRBV4-2 with TRBJ1-4, with D unclear. The receptor was isolated from a woman aged 50 to 60 with active or convalescent COVID-19. CDR3 in DNA: TGTGCCAGCAGCCCGAAACATGGGGAAGGGAGTGAAAAACTGTTTTTT. Translation: CASSPKHGEGSEKLFF.